This TCR beta chain was recorded in a study of blood T cell repertoires in COVID-19. Profiled with immunoSEQ multiplex PCR; TCRdb holds only in-frame clones, not every one. In the table there are more than 80,000 clones, about 90% of which are singletons. This CDR3 is 16 amino acids long. V was shortened by 0 bases and J by 2 bases, with 15 bases between the two germline ends. Germline V CDR1 and CDR2: SGDLS, YYNGEE. The specimen sequenced was peripheral blood. The sequence came from a young man with COVID-19, enrolled during active disease. This chain uses TRBV9 with TRBJ2-7; a weak D match, TRBD2 (5 bases). CDR3 loop: CASSVAPSSGPYEQYF. As DNA, the CDR3 is TGTGCCAGCAGCGTAGCCCCCTCGAGCGGTCCCTACGAGCAGTACTTC.